Listed below are T cell receptor beta chains from one sample, sequenced in a study of blood T cell repertoires in COVID-19. Produced via immunoSEQ multiplex PCR; TCRdb's table is partial and in-frame only. The table shows fewer than 60,000 clones, with about 86% occurring only once. Sequenced: peripheral blood. Receptor source: a woman aged 55-75 years with COVID-19, enrolled during active disease. Both conserved end residues are part of each CDR3. A D gene is named only where the DNA matches it firmly. Clone size appears in some rows only: once, few, many, or a class for an expanded clone.

>TRBJ1-1|-|TRBV11-2|15|-
TGTGCCAGCAGTTCGCTACAGGGCAGTAACACTGAAGCTTTCTTT
CASSSLQGSNTEAFF
>TRBJ1-1|-|TRBV7-8|16|-
TGTGCCAGCAGCTTAGCAGAAGCGGTTGGGAACACTGAAGCTTTCTTT
CASSLAEAVGNTEAFF
>TRBJ1-1|TRBD1|TRBV2|14|-
TGTGCCAGCAGTGAACAGGGGGGGAACACTGAAGCTTTCTTT
CASSEQGGNTEAFF
>TRBJ1-3|-|TRBV19|16|-
TGTGCCAGTAGTTCCGGTTTCACAGGGTCTGGAAACACCATATATTTT
CASSSGFTGSGNTIYF
>TRBJ2-1|TRBD2|TRBV19|17|-
TGTGCCAGTAGTACCCCTGAGACTAGCGGGAGGGACAATGAGCAGTTCTTC
CASSTPETSGRDNEQFF
>TRBJ1-5|-|TRBV2|14|few
TGTGCCAGCGGATTTACAGGGATGCTTCAGCCCCAGCATTTT
CASGFTGMLQPQHF
>TRBJ2-7|-|TRBV9|15|-
TGTGCCAGCAGCCTTGGGCAGGCAAGCTCCTACGAGCAGTACTTC
CASSLGQASSYEQYF
>TRBJ1-1|TRBD1|TRBV19|16|-
TGTGCCAGTAGTCCGAGACAGGGGATAGTGAACACTGAAGCTTTCTTT
CASSPRQGIVNTEAFF
>TRBJ2-3|TRBD2|TRBV28|18|few
TGTGCCAGCAGTTTCTCGGGACTAGCGGGAGTTTTTACAGATACGCAGTATTTT
CASSFSGLAGVFTDTQYF
>TRBJ2-2|-|TRBV27|18|-
TGTGCCAGCAGAAGTTTAGGCCCCGGGGTCTATAGTCCCGGGGAGCTGTTTTTT
CASRSLGPGVYSPGELFF
>TRBJ1-1|-|TRBV3-1/TRBV3-2|14|-
TGTGCCAGCAGCCAAGATCCCGGGAACACTGAAGCTTTCTTT
CASSQDPGNTEAFF
>TRBJ1-4|-|TRBV5-1|16|-
TGCGCCAGCAGCTTGGCCGGCCCACAGGGACGCGAAAAACTGTTTTTT
CASSLAGPQGREKLFF